Shown below are 30 T cell receptor beta chains from a single sample sequenced in a study of shared clonotypes between healthy human individuals. Clones were read by immunoSEQ multiplex PCR, and TCRdb kept only the in-frame ones, dropping some. In the table there are just over 2,000,000 clones, roughly 94% of which are singletons. The sample taken for sequencing was naive CD4+ T cells sorted from blood. Subset denoted: CD45RA+ positively selected. These receptors originate from a man younger than 35 in good health.

A word on this clone: The same CDR3 is also encoded by other DNA sequences in this sample. The chain combines TRBV6-5 with TRBJ1-6; 7 bases agree with TRBD1. There are 14 residues in the CDR3. CDR1 MNHEY and CDR2 SVGAGI come from the germline V gene. The V and J ends lost 6 bases and 4 bases, in that order; junction bases with no gene match: 3. Written as DNA, the CDR3 is TGTGCCAGCAGGACAGGGTCGTATAATTCACCCCTCCACTTT. It is translated as CASRTGSYNSPLHF.

The CDR3 sequence: CASTTGPTYGEQYF. DNA for the CDR3: TGTGCCAGCACCACCGGGCCGACTTATGGCGAGCAGTACTTC. The chain links TRBV28 to TRBJ2-7; D is ambiguous. Germline-derived CDR1 and CDR2 are MDHEN and SYDVKM. V was shortened by 7 bases and J by 6 bases, with 19 bases between the two germline ends. The CDR3 length is 14 residues.

The chain uses TRBV28 and TRBJ2-1; D not resolved. Trimming removed 6 bases from V and 0 bases from J, with 18 bases in between. CDR3 length: 17 residues. Germline values: CDR1 MDHEN, CDR2 SYDVKM. CDR3 sequence (DNA): TGTGCCAGCAGCTGGGGTTCTACACGGAGCTCCTACAATGAGCAGTTCTTC. Its translation is CASSWGSTRSSYNEQFF. Using reference TRBV28 and TRBJ2-1 for the parts outside the CDR3, the full variable domain is DVKVTQSSRYLVKRTGEKVFLECVQDMDHENMFWYRQDPGLGLRLIYFSYDVKMKEKGDIPEGYSVSREKKERFSLILESASTNQTSMYLCASSWGSTRSSYNEQFFGPGTRLTVL.

The chain has TRBV5-4 and TRBJ2-4, with D maybe TRBD1 (5 bases). The V gene lost 5 bases and the J gene lost 5 bases, with 11 bases spanning the gap. The CDR3 extends over 13 amino acids. CDR1 and CDR2 from the germline V gene are SGHNT and YYREEE (reference sequence). CDR3 region: CASSWGRENIQYF. The CDR3 DNA is TGTGCCAGCAGTTGGGGCAGGGAAAACATTCAGTACTTC.

Comment on this clone: Other DNA sequences within the sample encode an identical CDR3. The chain recombines TRBV9 with TRBJ1-3; D ambiguous. CDR1 and CDR2 from the germline V gene are SGDLS and YYNGEE. V lost 4 bases and J lost 0, with 2 bases in between. This CDR3 is built from 12 residues. CDR3: CASSLSGNTIYF. The DNA for the CDR3 is TGTGCCAGCAGCCTCTCTGGAAACACCATATATTTT. Variable domain in full (rest from reference TRBV9 and TRBJ1-3): DSGVTQTPKHLITATGQRVTLRCSPRSGDLSVYWYQQSLDQGLQFLIQYYNGEERAKGNILERFSAQQFPDLHSELNLSSLELGDSALYFCASSLSGNTIYFGEGSWLTVV.

The gene calls are TRBV28 and TRBJ1-4; 8 positions match TRBD1. Per germline, CDR1 MDHEN and CDR2 SYDVKM. The trim removed 4 bases at V and 8 bases at J, leaving 9 bases unmatched. This CDR3 comprises 15 residues. This chain's CDR3 is CASSSLDRGREKLFF. CDR3 nucleotides: TGTGCCAGCAGTTCTCTCGACAGGGGTCGCGAAAAACTGTTTTTT.

This chain uses TRBV5-1 with TRBJ1-1, with TRBD1 as a possible D gene (6 bases). CDR1 is SGHRS, CDR2 YFSETQ, per germline. The CDR3 has 14 residues. V was shortened by 4 bases and J by 0 bases, with 10 bases between the two germline ends. The CDR3: CASSQTGLNTEAFF. The CDR3, as DNA: TGCGCCAGCAGCCAGACAGGTTTGAACACTGAAGCTTTCTTT.

The chain recombines TRBV5-1 with TRBJ2-7, with D uncertain. Germline values: CDR1 SGHRS, CDR2 YFSETQ. Trimming pared 0 bases from V and 3 bases from J, leaving 10 bases between. The CDR3 length is 14 residues. In DNA, the CDR3 is TGCGCCAGCAGCTTGGGCAGCTACGGCTACGAGCAGTACTTC. As protein: CASSLGSYGYEQYF.

J is TRBJ2-2 and V is TRBV5-1; D uncertain. Looked up from germline, CDR1 is SGHRS and CDR2 is YFSETQ. The CDR3 has 16 residues. V lost 0 bases and J lost 1, with 10 bases in between. The CDR3 DNA follows: TGCGCCAGCAGCTTGGCGGCAGTGATGAACACCGGGGAGCTGTTTTTT. This codes for CASSLAAVMNTGELFF.

As for this clone: The sample holds other DNA sequences that translate to the same CDR3. J is TRBJ1-3 and V is TRBV11-2; D possibly corresponds to TRBD1 (5 bases). The CDR3 covers 14 residues. V lost 3 bases and J lost 4, with 10 bases in between. Germline V gene lookup returns CDR1 SGHAT and CDR2 FQNNGV. CDR3 in DNA: TGTGCCAGCAGCTTTGCTGGGGGGGGAAACACCATATATTTT. It is translated as CASSFAGGGNTIYF.

The chain recombines TRBV5-6 with TRBJ1-2, with D hard to call. The CDR3 runs 14 residues. The germline V gene has CDR1 SGHDT and CDR2 YYEEEE. Trimming shortened V by 1 base and J by 1 base, and 8 bases separated the two germline ends. Here the CDR3 DNA reads TGTGCCAGCAGCTTGCCAGGCCATAACTATGGCTACACCTTC. Translating it yields CASSLPGHNYGYTF.

This chain joins TRBV11-2 and TRBJ2-3; the match to TRBD2 covers 7 bases. Germline V gene data show CDR1 as SGHAT and CDR2 as FQNNGV. CDR3 length: 17 amino acids. V was clipped by 5 bases and J by 0 bases; unmatched bases: 11. CDR3 nucleotide sequence: TGTGCCAGCAGCCGACTGGGGCGGGAGTTTAGCACAGATACGCAGTATTTT. Protein sequence: CASSRLGREFSTDTQYF. Full variable domain (outside the CDR3, taken from reference TRBV11-2 and TRBJ2-3): EAGVAQSPRYKIIEKRQSVAFWCNPISGHATLYWYQQILGQGPKLLIQFQNNGVVDDSQLPKDRFSAERLKGVDSTLKIQPAKLEDSAVYLCASSRLGREFSTDTQYFGPGTRLTVL.

Concerning this clone: The sample has other DNA sequences that encode this CDR3 too. The chain employs TRBV5-1 and TRBJ2-1; D is unresolved. Looked up from germline, CDR1 is SGHRS and CDR2 is YFSETQ. V was cut by 0 bases and J by 3 bases, with 7 bases left in between. The length of the CDR3 is 14 residues. CDR3 nucleotides: TGCGCCAGCAGCTTGGGCACCAACTACAATGAGCAGTTCTTC. It translates to CASSLGTNYNEQFF.

This chain connects TRBV10-1 to TRBJ1-1; D is unresolved. Germline V gene sequence: CDR1 WNHNN, CDR2 SYGVQD (reference sequence). This CDR3 comprises 13 residues. V shed 3 bases and J shed 3 bases, with 8 bases lying between them. The CDR3 is CASSDQLYTEAFF. DNA of the CDR3: TGCGCCAGCAGTGACCAACTTTACACTGAAGCTTTCTTT.

This clone appeared a single time. A much larger clone sits a single nucleotide away, making a read error possible. This same CDR3 is encoded by further DNA sequences in the sample. The chain employs TRBV1 and TRBJ2-1; the D call in the table, TRBD2, was not verified against the DNA. TRBV1 is deemed a pseudogene. CDR3 length: 18 residues. CDR3 residues: CTSSQDRSGGHTYNEQFF. The CDR3, as DNA: TGCACCAGCAGCCAAGATCGAAGCGGGGGTCATACTTACAATGAGCAGTTCTTC.

This clone was observed a single time. The chain uses TRBV11-2 and TRBJ2-1; tentatively, D is TRBD2 (6 bases). The CDR3 runs to 15 residues. Germline values: CDR1 SGHAT, CDR2 FQNNGV. The ends were cut back, 4 bases at V and 6 bases at J, with 16 bases in the middle. CDR3 protein: CASSSRGERANEQFF. DNA for the CDR3: TGTGCCAGCAGCTCTCGGGGTGAGCGGGCCAATGAGCAGTTCTTC. The variable domain in full, completed from reference TRBV11-2 and TRBJ2-1, reads EAGVAQSPRYKIIEKRQSVAFWCNPISGHATLYWYQQILGQGPKLLIQFQNNGVVDDSQLPKDRFSAERLKGVDSTLKIQPAKLEDSAVYLCASSSRGERANEQFFGPGTRLTVL.

The chain has TRBV5-1 and TRBJ1-3, with TRBD1 matching 7 bases. V lost 4 bases and J lost 0; bases outside the gene matches: 10. The CDR3 is 17 amino acids. In germline, CDR1 is SGHRS, CDR2 YFSETQ. CDR3 residues: CASSPGQTSPSGNTIYF. The CDR3 DNA reads as TGCGCCAGCAGCCCGGGACAGACTTCCCCCTCTGGAAACACCATATATTTT.

The chain carries TRBV5-6 and TRBJ1-5; D is ambiguous. Looked up from germline, CDR1 is SGHDT and CDR2 is YYEEEE. The CDR3 extends over 15 amino acids. The germline V and J ends were trimmed by 1 base and 5 bases, with 13 bases remaining between them. CDR3 residues: CASSLFVGGDQPQHF. CDR3 nucleotides: TGTGCCAGCAGCTTGTTTGTCGGAGGAGATCAGCCCCAGCATTTT.

A single count supports this clone. Other nucleotide sequences in the sample specify the same CDR3. CDR3 sequence reads: CAISESTGVGEQYF. CDR3 nucleotides: TGTGCCATCAGTGAGTCGACAGGGGTTGGCGAGCAGTACTTC. The V call is TRBV10-3, the J call TRBJ2-7; 8 positions agree with TRBD1. Germline V lookup: CDR1 ENHRY, CDR2 SYGVKD. V shed 0 bases, J shed 6 bases, and the junction held 4 bases outside the gene matches. CDR3 length equals 14 residues.

This clone was counted only a few times. With a much larger clone just one base away, this may be a read error. The chain has TRBV7-9 and TRBJ1-2, with no clear D. The CDR3 sequence is 14 residues long. The germline gives CDR1 SEHNR, CDR2 FQNEAQ (reference sequence). The CDR3 coding sequence is TGTGCCAGCAGCTTAGGGGTCACCGAGACTGGCTACGCCTTC. It translates to CASSLGVTETGYAF.

The chain carries TRBV19 and TRBJ2-7; 7 bases align to TRBD2. The CDR3 totals 13 residues. CDR1 LNHDA and CDR2 SQIVND come from the germline V gene (reference sequence). The V gene end was trimmed by 7 bases and the J gene end by 9 bases; junction bases not matched to a gene: 12. The CDR3 reads CASNNAGEGAQYF. In DNA, the CDR3 is TGTGCCAGTAACAATGCGGGAGAGGGCGCGCAGTACTTC.

This chain links TRBV2 with TRBJ2-7; possibly TRBD2 for D (6 bases). CDR1 is SNHLY and CDR2 is FYNNEI in the germline V gene. The CDR3 contains 14 residues. Trimming cost V 10 bases and J 3 bases, with 19 bases left between them. The CDR3 spells CATHWASEGYEQYF. For the CDR3, the DNA is TGTGCCACCCACTGGGCTAGCGAGGGCTACGAGCAGTACTTC.

This clone was counted between two and nine times. The chain is built from TRBV27 and TRBJ1-6, with D unresolved. CDR3 length equals 14 residues. Per germline, CDR1 MNHEY and CDR2 SMNVEV (reference sequence). Between the trimmed V and J ends, which lost 3 bases and 6 bases, there was a span of 9 bases. CDR3 protein: CASSFGNGNSPLHF. Here the CDR3 DNA reads TGTGCCAGCAGTTTTGGCAACGGTAATTCACCCCTCCACTTT.

This clone was counted a single time. This chain uses TRBV2 with TRBJ2-1; 9 nucleotides align to TRBD2. The J segment lost 6 bases and the V segment lost 9 bases, leaving 9 bases of the junction unmatched. Germline CDR1 SNHLY, CDR2 FYNNEI. This CDR3 is 14 amino acids long. This CDR3 reads CASRLSGGTNEQFF. CDR3 nucleotides: TGTGCCAGTAGGCTAAGCGGGGGGACCAATGAGCAGTTCTTC.

This sequence joins TRBV6-5 and TRBJ2-5; maybe TRBD2 (5 bases). CDR3 length equals 14 residues. Germline V CDR1 and CDR2: MNHEY, SVGAGI. Trimming cost V 6 bases and J 6 bases, with 17 bases left between them. The CDR3 nucleotides read TGTGCCAGCAGCCGATCAGGAGGTGCGAAGACCCAGTACTTC. Its translation: CASSRSGGAKTQYF.

The chain couples TRBV29-1 to TRBJ2-7; D call uncertain. V lost 5 bases and J 3 bases, leaving 17 bases between the germline ends. The CDR3 runs to 14 residues. The germline V gene has CDR1 SQVTM and CDR2 ANQGSEA. The CDR3 region is CSVLVRGEIYEQYF. CDR3 DNA sequence: TGCAGCGTTTTAGTAAGAGGAGAAATCTACGAGCAGTACTTC.

The chain links TRBV5-4 to TRBJ2-1, with 7 bases identical to TRBD2. There are 15 residues in the CDR3. V gave up 0 bases and J gave up 4 bases; unmatched junction bases: 4. Germline CDR1 and CDR2: SGHNT and YYREEE (reference sequence). CDR3 in amino acids: CASSLAAGTYNEQFF. The CDR3, as DNA: TGTGCCAGCAGCTTGGCAGCGGGGACTTACAATGAGCAGTTCTTC.

This clone occurred once. The CDR3 sequence: CASSQDPGAIPGNTIYF. The DNA for the CDR3 is TGCGCCAGCAGCCAAGACCCAGGGGCAATCCCTGGAAACACCATATATTTT. This chain joins TRBV4-1 and TRBJ1-3; D is possibly TRBD1 (6 bases). Trimming stripped 0 bases from V and 2 bases from J, with 14 bases between. The CDR3 spans 17 residues. Germline V gene sequence: CDR1 MGHRA, CDR2 YSYEKL.

This CDR3 is CASSFSLTQTDKLFF. The DNA of the CDR3 is TGTGCCAGCAGCTTCAGTCTGACCCAGACTGACAAACTGTTTTTT. The chain couples TRBV5-8 to TRBJ1-4; D ambiguous. Germline V gene lookup returns CDR1 SGHTS and CDR2 YDEGEE. The V end was cut by 2 bases, the J end by 11 bases, with 19 bases between. The CDR3 has 15 amino acids. The full variable domain, rest sourced from reference TRBV5-8 and TRBJ1-4, is EAGVTQSPTHLIKTRGQQATLRCSPISGHTSVYWYQQALGLGLQFLLWYDEGEERNRGNFPPRFSGRQFPNYSSELNVNALELEDSALYLCASSFSLTQTDKLFFGSGTQLSVL.

To note about this clone: The same CDR3 also results from other DNA sequences found in this sample. The chain recombines TRBV2 with TRBJ1-1; 7 nucleotides line up with TRBD1. Losses at the gene ends were 6 bases for V and 4 bases for J; bases not matched to a gene: 5. CDR3 size: 13 residues. Germline V gene data show CDR1 as SNHLY and CDR2 as FYNNEI. This CDR3 reads CASSVQGSTEAFF. The CDR3 DNA follows: TGTGCCAGCAGCGTACAGGGGAGCACTGAAGCTTTCTTT.